Listed below are T cell receptor beta chains from one sample, sequenced in a study of blood T cell repertoires in COVID-19. Using immunoSEQ multiplex PCR, the repertoire was profiled, and TCRdb retains in-frame clones only, with some absent. The data hold about 140,000 clones, with around four fifths observed a single time. Material: peripheral blood. All receptors come from a man between 60 and 75 years old who had recovered from COVID-19. The CDR3 runs from the conserved cysteine through the conserved F or W. The D gene is left open where the match is weak. Clone size, where shown, is once, few, many, or a class for clones that have expanded.

clone size: -; J gene: TRBJ2-1; D gene: TRBD2; V gene: TRBV4-3; CDR3 length: 16; CDR3 DNA: TGCGCCAGCAGCCAAGGAATTAGCGGGGCCTACAATGAGCAGTTCTTC; CDR3 protein: CASSQGISGAYNEQFF
clone size: -; J gene: TRBJ1-6; D gene: TRBD1; V gene: TRBV7-2; CDR3 length: 14; CDR3 DNA: TGTGCCAGCAGCGCTGGGACAGAAAATTCACCCCTCCACTTT; CDR3 protein: CASSAGTENSPLHF
clone size: -; J gene: TRBJ2-2; D gene: -; V gene: TRBV5-6; CDR3 length: 16; CDR3 DNA: TGTGCCAGCAGCTCCGCAACAGTCGCGAACACCGGGGAGCTGTTTTTT; CDR3 protein: CASSSATVANTGELFF
clone size: once; J gene: TRBJ2-1; D gene: -; V gene: TRBV7-2; CDR3 length: 15; CDR3 DNA: TGTGCCAGCAGCCTTACCTCTAACTCCTACAATGAGCAGTTCTTC; CDR3 protein: CASSLTSNSYNEQFF
clone size: -; J gene: TRBJ1-2; D gene: -; V gene: TRBV30; CDR3 length: 12; CDR3 DNA: TGTGTGGAAGAGCGGGACGTGGGTGGCTACACCTTC; CDR3 protein: CVEERDVGGYTF
clone size: -; J gene: TRBJ2-7; D gene: -; V gene: TRBV4-3; CDR3 length: 15; CDR3 DNA: TGCGCCAGCAGCCAAGCTCAGGACAGCTCCTACGAGCAGTACTTC; CDR3 protein: CASSQAQDSSYEQYF
clone size: -; J gene: TRBJ1-5; D gene: -; V gene: TRBV7-9; CDR3 length: 14; CDR3 DNA: TGTGCCAGCAGCCAGGAGGGCGGCAATCAGCCCCAGCATTTT; CDR3 protein: CASSQEGGNQPQHF
clone size: few; J gene: TRBJ1-1; D gene: -; V gene: TRBV7-2; CDR3 length: 13; CDR3 DNA: TGTGCCAGCAGCTTTGGAGGGAACACTGAAGCTTTCTTT; CDR3 protein: CASSFGGNTEAFF
clone size: -; J gene: TRBJ1-5; D gene: -; V gene: TRBV7-9; CDR3 length: 15; CDR3 DNA: TGTGCCAGCAGCTTAGCCCCGGAAGGGGGTCAGCCCCAGCATTTT; CDR3 protein: CASSLAPEGGQPQHF
clone size: -; J gene: TRBJ1-4; D gene: -; V gene: TRBV30; CDR3 length: 15; CDR3 DNA: TGTGCCTGGAGTGTAACGCAGGGTGTTGGTGAAAAACTGTTTTTT; CDR3 protein: CAWSVTQGVGEKLFF
clone size: -; J gene: TRBJ1-6; D gene: -; V gene: TRBV6-2/TRBV6-3; CDR3 length: 17; CDR3 DNA: TGTGCCAGCAGTTACGGGAAAGGGAGCTCCTATAATTCACCCCTCCACTTT; CDR3 protein: CASSYGKGSSYNSPLHF
clone size: -; J gene: TRBJ2-5; D gene: -; V gene: TRBV6-6; CDR3 length: 12; CDR3 DNA: TGTGCCAGCTGCTACAGACAAGAGACCCAGTACTTC; CDR3 protein: CASCYRQETQYF
clone size: -; J gene: TRBJ2-3; D gene: TRBD1; V gene: TRBV5-1; CDR3 length: 14; CDR3 DNA: TGCGCCAGCAGCTTTGGACAGGGGGGAGATACGCAGTATTTT; CDR3 protein: CASSFGQGGDTQYF
clone size: few; J gene: TRBJ2-7; D gene: TRBD2; V gene: TRBV3-1/TRBV3-2; CDR3 length: 18; CDR3 DNA: TGTGCCAGCAGCCAAGGGTTACTGCCTAGCGGGGGGAACGGCGAGCAGTACTTC; CDR3 protein: CASSQGLLPSGGNGEQYF
clone size: -; J gene: TRBJ1-6; D gene: -; V gene: TRBV3-1/TRBV3-2; CDR3 length: 15; CDR3 DNA: TGTGCCAGCAGCCAAGTCGAGGCAGGGAATTCACCCCTCCACTTT; CDR3 protein: CASSQVEAGNSPLHF
clone size: few; J gene: TRBJ2-3; D gene: -; V gene: TRBV3-1/TRBV3-2; CDR3 length: 14; CDR3 DNA: TGTGCCAGCGGAGTTAGGGGCGCAGGAGATACGCAGTATTTT; CDR3 protein: CASGVRGAGDTQYF
clone size: few; J gene: TRBJ1-5; D gene: -; V gene: TRBV15; CDR3 length: 12; CDR3 DNA: TGTGCCACCAGCAGAGATATGGAGTCTCAGCATTTT; CDR3 protein: CATSRDMESQHF
clone size: -; J gene: TRBJ2-1; D gene: TRBD2; V gene: TRBV4-1; CDR3 length: 14; CDR3 DNA: TGCGCCAGCAGCCTAGCGGGGGCCTACAATGAGCAGTTCTTC; CDR3 protein: CASSLAGAYNEQFF
clone size: -; J gene: TRBJ1-1; D gene: TRBD1; V gene: TRBV5-1; CDR3 length: 15; CDR3 DNA: TGCGCCAGCAGCGACTCCGGGACAGGGGGCTCTGAAGCTTTCTTT; CDR3 protein: CASSDSGTGGSEAFF
clone size: -; J gene: TRBJ2-7; D gene: -; V gene: TRBV5-5; CDR3 length: 14; CDR3 DNA: TGTGCCAGCAGCACTCCGGACAAGTCCTACGAGCAGTACTTC; CDR3 protein: CASSTPDKSYEQYF
clone size: -; J gene: TRBJ1-3; D gene: -; V gene: TRBV29-1; CDR3 length: 12; CDR3 DNA: TGCAGCGTTGACGACGGAGAAAACACCATATATTTT; CDR3 protein: CSVDDGENTIYF
clone size: once; J gene: TRBJ1-2; D gene: TRBD1; V gene: TRBV19; CDR3 length: 15; CDR3 DNA: TGTGCCAGTAGTATAGGAGGGACAGCTCTCTATGGCTACACCTTC; CDR3 protein: CASSIGGTALYGYTF
clone size: -; J gene: TRBJ1-4; D gene: -; V gene: TRBV11-1; CDR3 length: 14; CDR3 DNA: TGTGCCAGCAGCTCGAACAGCCCTAATGAAAAACTGTTTTTT; CDR3 protein: CASSSNSPNEKLFF
clone size: -; J gene: TRBJ2-5; D gene: TRBD1; V gene: TRBV7-2; CDR3 length: 13; CDR3 DNA: TGTGCCAGCAGCTTTGACAGGGCAGAGACCCAGTACTTC; CDR3 protein: CASSFDRAETQYF
clone size: -; J gene: TRBJ2-3; D gene: TRBD2; V gene: TRBV3-1/TRBV3-2; CDR3 length: 17; CDR3 DNA: TGTGCCAGCAGCCCCGCTGGGGGGGGGTCCCATAGAGATACGCAGTATTTT; CDR3 protein: CASSPAGGGSHRDTQYF
clone size: -; J gene: TRBJ2-1; D gene: TRBD2; V gene: TRBV28; CDR3 length: 15; CDR3 DNA: TGTGCCAGCAGTTTACGCGGGAGGCCCTACAATGAGCAGTTCTTC; CDR3 protein: CASSLRGRPYNEQFF
clone size: -; J gene: TRBJ1-6; D gene: -; V gene: TRBV3-1/TRBV3-2; CDR3 length: 16; CDR3 DNA: TGTGCCAGCAGCCAAGAGGTAGGGGCCGGTAATTCACCCCTCCACTTT; CDR3 protein: CASSQEVGAGNSPLHF
clone size: -; J gene: TRBJ2-7; D gene: -; V gene: TRBV6-5; CDR3 length: 14; CDR3 DNA: TGTGCCAGCAGACAAACAGGGTGGGACTACGAGCAGTACTTC; CDR3 protein: CASRQTGWDYEQYF
clone size: many; J gene: TRBJ2-6; D gene: TRBD1; V gene: TRBV6-2/TRBV6-3; CDR3 length: 17; CDR3 DNA: TGTGCCAGCAGTCCCAGACAGGGCTTCTCTGGGGCCAACGTCCTGACTTTC; CDR3 protein: CASSPRQGFSGANVLTF
clone size: -; J gene: TRBJ1-3; D gene: -; V gene: TRBV9; CDR3 length: 15; CDR3 DNA: TGTGCCAGCAGCGTATTAACAGGGTTAGGAAACACCATATATTTT; CDR3 protein: CASSVLTGLGNTIYF
clone size: -; J gene: TRBJ1-4; D gene: TRBD1; V gene: TRBV7-9; CDR3 length: 15; CDR3 DNA: TGTGCCAGCAGCCCAGAGACAGGGTTAAATGAAAAACTGTTTTTT; CDR3 protein: CASSPETGLNEKLFF
clone size: few; J gene: TRBJ1-3; D gene: -; V gene: TRBV30; CDR3 length: 12; CDR3 DNA: TGTGCCTGGAGTGTGGCGGATAACACCATATATTTT; CDR3 protein: CAWSVADNTIYF
clone size: -; J gene: TRBJ2-1; D gene: TRBD1; V gene: TRBV29-1; CDR3 length: 15; CDR3 DNA: TGCAGCGTTGGCGGCGGGACAGGGGGTAGCAATGAGCAGTTCTTC; CDR3 protein: CSVGGGTGGSNEQFF
clone size: -; J gene: TRBJ1-1; D gene: TRBD1; V gene: TRBV19; CDR3 length: 16; CDR3 DNA: TGTGCCAGTAGTCCCTGGGGACAGGGGGCGCACGATGAAGCTTTCTTT; CDR3 protein: CASSPWGQGAHDEAFF
clone size: -; J gene: TRBJ2-1; D gene: -; V gene: TRBV4-3; CDR3 length: 17; CDR3 DNA: TGCGCCAGCAGCCATGATGCACTAGCAGTTAAGCACAATGAGCAGTTCTTC; CDR3 protein: CASSHDALAVKHNEQFF
clone size: once; J gene: TRBJ1-1; D gene: TRBD1; V gene: TRBV28; CDR3 length: 13; CDR3 DNA: TGTGCCAGCACAGACAGGGTGAACACTGAAGCTTTCTTT; CDR3 protein: CASTDRVNTEAFF
clone size: -; J gene: TRBJ1-1; D gene: -; V gene: TRBV3-1/TRBV3-2; CDR3 length: 14; CDR3 DNA: TGTGCCAGCAGCCAAGTTACGACTGACACTGAAGCTTTCTTT; CDR3 protein: CASSQVTTDTEAFF
clone size: -; J gene: TRBJ1-5; D gene: TRBD1; V gene: TRBV7-2; CDR3 length: 15; CDR3 DNA: TGTGCCAGCAGCGCACGGACAGGGGCAGATCAGCCCCAGCATTTT; CDR3 protein: CASSARTGADQPQHF
clone size: -; J gene: TRBJ1-4; D gene: -; V gene: TRBV4-3; CDR3 length: 15; CDR3 DNA: TGCGCCAGCAGCCAAGCCCAGCCAGGGAATGAAAAACTGTTTTTT; CDR3 protein: CASSQAQPGNEKLFF
clone size: -; J gene: TRBJ2-6; D gene: -; V gene: TRBV3-1/TRBV3-2; CDR3 length: 15; CDR3 DNA: TGTGCCAGCAGCCAAGATCATTCTGGGGCCAACGTCCTGACTTTC; CDR3 protein: CASSQDHSGANVLTF
clone size: -; J gene: TRBJ2-7; D gene: TRBD2; V gene: TRBV7-2; CDR3 length: 16; CDR3 DNA: TGTGCCAGCAGCTTGGGGACTAGCGGGGTCTCCTACGAGCAGTACTTC; CDR3 protein: CASSLGTSGVSYEQYF
clone size: -; J gene: TRBJ2-6; D gene: -; V gene: TRBV6-4; CDR3 length: 14; CDR3 DNA: TGTGCCAGCAGCGCGGGCGCTGGGGCCAACGTCCTGACTTTC; CDR3 protein: CASSAGAGANVLTF
clone size: -; J gene: TRBJ2-5; D gene: TRBD2; V gene: TRBV28; CDR3 length: 17; CDR3 DNA: TGTGCCAGCAGTTTATCGGGTAGCGGGGGTGCCACGGGGACCCAGTACTTC; CDR3 protein: CASSLSGSGGATGTQYF
clone size: -; J gene: TRBJ2-5; D gene: TRBD2; V gene: TRBV28; CDR3 length: 16; CDR3 DNA: TGTGCCAGCAGTTTCGGGGTAGCGGGGGCACAAGAGACCCAGTACTTC; CDR3 protein: CASSFGVAGAQETQYF
clone size: -; J gene: TRBJ1-1; D gene: -; V gene: TRBV21-1; CDR3 length: 16; CDR3 DNA: TGTGCCAGCAGCAAAGGGGAGGGCCCCATGAACACTGAAGCTTTCTTT; CDR3 protein: CASSKGEGPMNTEAFF
clone size: -; J gene: TRBJ1-2; D gene: TRBD1; V gene: TRBV18; CDR3 length: 15; CDR3 DNA: TGTGCCAGCTCACCAACCGGGACAGCCGTATATGGCTACACCTTC; CDR3 protein: CASSPTGTAVYGYTF
clone size: -; J gene: TRBJ2-2; D gene: -; V gene: TRBV10-3; CDR3 length: 13; CDR3 DNA: TGTGCCATCAGGGGAGAGGTCACCGGGGAGCTGTTTTTT; CDR3 protein: CAIRGEVTGELFF
clone size: -; J gene: TRBJ2-1; D gene: -; V gene: TRBV6-2/TRBV6-3; CDR3 length: 13; CDR3 DNA: TGTGCCAGCGGTTGGCGGAGGTACGATGAGCAGTTCTTC; CDR3 protein: CASGWRRYDEQFF
clone size: -; J gene: TRBJ2-3; D gene: TRBD2; V gene: TRBV14; CDR3 length: 16; CDR3 DNA: TGTGCCAGCAGCCTAGGACTAGCGGGGAGGTCAGATACGCAGTATTTT; CDR3 protein: CASSLGLAGRSDTQYF
clone size: -; J gene: TRBJ1-1; D gene: -; V gene: TRBV7-2; CDR3 length: 15; CDR3 DNA: TGTGCCAGCAGCTTAGCCCGGGGGGACTACACTGAAGCTTTCTTT; CDR3 protein: CASSLARGDYTEAFF
clone size: -; J gene: TRBJ1-1; D gene: -; V gene: TRBV30; CDR3 length: 14; CDR3 DNA: TGTGCCTGGAGTGTACTCGGGGTTCGGTCTGAAGCTTTCTTT; CDR3 protein: CAWSVLGVRSEAFF
clone size: -; J gene: TRBJ1-2; D gene: -; V gene: TRBV5-1; CDR3 length: 15; CDR3 DNA: TGCGCCAGCAGCCCAGCCTCAGGGATTTCCGATGGCTACACCTTC; CDR3 protein: CASSPASGISDGYTF